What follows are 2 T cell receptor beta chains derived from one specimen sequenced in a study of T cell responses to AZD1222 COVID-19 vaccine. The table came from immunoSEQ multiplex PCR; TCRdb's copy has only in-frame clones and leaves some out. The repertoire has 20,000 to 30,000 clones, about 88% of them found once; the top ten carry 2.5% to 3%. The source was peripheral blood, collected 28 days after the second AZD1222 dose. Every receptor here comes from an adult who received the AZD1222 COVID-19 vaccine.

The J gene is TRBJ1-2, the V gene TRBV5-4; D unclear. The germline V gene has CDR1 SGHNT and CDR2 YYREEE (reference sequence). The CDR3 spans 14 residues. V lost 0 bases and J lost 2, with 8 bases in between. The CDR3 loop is CASSLDNKNYGYTF. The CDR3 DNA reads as TGTGCCAGCAGCTTGGACAATAAGAACTATGGCTACACCTTC.

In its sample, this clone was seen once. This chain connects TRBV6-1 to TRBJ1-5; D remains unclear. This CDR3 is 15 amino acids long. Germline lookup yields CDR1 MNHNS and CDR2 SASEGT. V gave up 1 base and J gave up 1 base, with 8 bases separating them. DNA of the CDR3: TGTGCCAGCAGTGAAGTAGGCTCGAGCAATCAGCCCCAGCATTTT. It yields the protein CASSEVGSSNQPQHF.